Described below is a single T cell receptor beta chain sequence and its context. What it recognizes is unknown. The sample has other DNA sequences that encode this CDR3 too. The data derive from a study of shared clonotypes between healthy human individuals. About the study: Every donor yielded three CD4 naive, three CD4 memory, two CD8 naive and one CD8 memory plate. Study results and limitations: Compared with clonotypes that all four donors shared, non-shared clonotypes had lower generation probabilities. Across four donors, naive CD4 shared approximately 4.5%, naive CD8 3.5% to 4%, memory CD4 over 2%, memory CD8 over 0.3%.

Genomic DNA (from each subset) was split evenly across several immunoSEQ plates. Profiled with immunoSEQ multiplex PCR; TCRdb holds only in-frame clones, not every one. The data contain 2 million to 2.5 million clones, 90% to 97% of them singletons. The CDR3 loop spans 15 amino acids. The germline gives CDR1 LNHNV, CDR2 YYDKDF (reference sequence). With 1 base clipped from V and 7 bases from J, the junction kept 3 bases outside the gene matches. Material for sequencing was naive CD4+ T cells sorted from blood. Subset given: CD45RA+ positively selected. The receptor was derived from a man younger than 35 in good health. J is TRBJ2-1 and V is TRBV15; 11 bases fit TRBD2. The DNA of the CDR3 is TGTGCCACCAGCAGAGGCCTAGCGGGGGGAAATGAGCAGTTCTTC. Translating gives CATSRGLAGGNEQFF.